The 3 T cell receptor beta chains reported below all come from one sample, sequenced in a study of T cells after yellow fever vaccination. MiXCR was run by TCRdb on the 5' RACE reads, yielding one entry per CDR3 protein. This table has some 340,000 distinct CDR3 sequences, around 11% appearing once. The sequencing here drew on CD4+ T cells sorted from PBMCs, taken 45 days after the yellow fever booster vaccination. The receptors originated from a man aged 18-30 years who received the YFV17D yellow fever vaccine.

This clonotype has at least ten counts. In nucleotides, the CDR3 is TGTGCCAGCAGACCCCCCCGCGGGGCTCCTACTCAAGAGACCCAGTACTTC. Translated: CASRPPRGAPTQETQYF. The chain carries TRBV12-3 or TRBV12-4 and TRBJ2-5; D perhaps matches TRBD2 (6 bases). V gave up 6 bases and J gave up 2 bases, with 22 bases separating them. The CDR3 spans 17 residues.

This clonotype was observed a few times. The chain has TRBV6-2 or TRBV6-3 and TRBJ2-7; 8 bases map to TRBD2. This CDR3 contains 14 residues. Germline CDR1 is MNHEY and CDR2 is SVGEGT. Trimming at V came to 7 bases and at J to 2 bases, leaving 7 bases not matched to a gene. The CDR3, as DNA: TGTGCCAGCATACGCGGGGGGCCCCCCTACGAGCAGTACTTC. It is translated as CASIRGGPPYEQYF.

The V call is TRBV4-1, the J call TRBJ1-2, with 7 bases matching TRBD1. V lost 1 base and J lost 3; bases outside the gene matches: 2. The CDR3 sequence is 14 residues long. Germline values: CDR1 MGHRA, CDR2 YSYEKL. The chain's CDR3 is CASSQAGTDYGYTF. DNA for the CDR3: TGCGCCAGCAGCCAAGCCGGGACAGACTATGGCTACACCTTC.